The T cell receptor (beta chain) described here comes from a study of cytomegalovirus exposure and HLA in healthy donors. Trimming removed 2 bases from V and 8 bases from J; junction bases left unmatched: 5. CDR1 and CDR2 from the germline V gene are SEHNR and FQNEAQ (reference sequence). There are 14 residues in the CDR3. The PCR employed 60 Vbeta primers together with 13 Jbeta primers. Profiled with immunoSEQ multiplex PCR; TCRdb holds only in-frame clones, not every one. Here the sample spans more than 150,000 clones, roughly 87% being singletons. The clonotype originates from a man aged 45-60 years in good health and CMV-seronegative. J is TRBJ2-1 and V is TRBV7-9; 8 bases align to TRBD2. The specimen was PBMCs. The CDR3: CASSLTGGAHEQFF. The DNA for the CDR3 is TGTGCCAGCAGCTTAACGGGAGGGGCCCATGAGCAGTTCTTC. The full variable domain, rest sourced from reference TRBV7-9 and TRBJ2-1, is DTGVSQNPRHKITKRGQNVTFRCDPISEHNRLYWYRQTLGQGPEFLTYFQNEAQLEKSRLLSDRFSAERPKGSFSTLEIQRTEQGDSAMYLCASSLTGGAHEQFFGPGTRLTVL.